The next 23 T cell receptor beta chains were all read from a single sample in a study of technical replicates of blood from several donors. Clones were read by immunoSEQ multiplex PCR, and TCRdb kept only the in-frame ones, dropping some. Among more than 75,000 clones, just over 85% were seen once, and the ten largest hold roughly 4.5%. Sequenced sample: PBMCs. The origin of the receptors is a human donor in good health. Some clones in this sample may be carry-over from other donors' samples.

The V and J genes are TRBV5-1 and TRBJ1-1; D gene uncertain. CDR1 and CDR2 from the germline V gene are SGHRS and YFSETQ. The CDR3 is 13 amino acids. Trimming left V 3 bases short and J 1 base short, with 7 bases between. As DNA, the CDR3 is TGCGCCAGCAGCTGGCGGGGGAACACTGAAGCTTTCTTT. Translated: CASSWRGNTEAFF.

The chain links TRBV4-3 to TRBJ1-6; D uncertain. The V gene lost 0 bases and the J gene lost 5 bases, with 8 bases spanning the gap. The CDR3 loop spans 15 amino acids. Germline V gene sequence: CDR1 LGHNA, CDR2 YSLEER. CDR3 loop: CASSQESHDNSPLHF. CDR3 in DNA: TGCGCCAGCAGCCAAGAGTCACACGATAATTCACCCCTCCACTTT.

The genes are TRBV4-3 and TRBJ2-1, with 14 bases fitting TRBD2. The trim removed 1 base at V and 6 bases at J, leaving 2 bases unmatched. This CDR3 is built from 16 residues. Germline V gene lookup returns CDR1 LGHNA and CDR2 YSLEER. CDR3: CASSQGTSGRSNEQFF. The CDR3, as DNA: TGCGCCAGCAGCCAAGGGACTAGCGGGAGGTCCAATGAGCAGTTCTTC.

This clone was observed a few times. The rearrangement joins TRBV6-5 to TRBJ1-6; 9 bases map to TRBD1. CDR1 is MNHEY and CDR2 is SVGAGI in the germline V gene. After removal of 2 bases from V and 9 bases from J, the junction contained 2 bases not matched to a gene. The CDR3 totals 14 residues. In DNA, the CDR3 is TGTGCCAGCAGTTACGGACAGGGGTCTTCACCCCTCCACTTT. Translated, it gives CASSYGQGSSPLHF.

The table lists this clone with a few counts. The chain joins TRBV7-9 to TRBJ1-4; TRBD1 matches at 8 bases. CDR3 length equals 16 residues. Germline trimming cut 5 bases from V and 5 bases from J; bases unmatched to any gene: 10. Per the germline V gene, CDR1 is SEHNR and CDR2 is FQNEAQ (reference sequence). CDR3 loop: CASSAKSGTGNEKLFF. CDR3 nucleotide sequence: TGTGCCAGCAGCGCCAAATCCGGGACAGGAAATGAAAAACTGTTTTTT.

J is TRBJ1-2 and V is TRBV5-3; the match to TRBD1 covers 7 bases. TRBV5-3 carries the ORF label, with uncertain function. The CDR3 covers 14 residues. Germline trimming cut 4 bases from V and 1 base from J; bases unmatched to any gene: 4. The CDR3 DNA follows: TGTGCCAGAAGCACGGACAGGTATAACTATGGCTACACCTTC. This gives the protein CARSTDRYNYGYTF.

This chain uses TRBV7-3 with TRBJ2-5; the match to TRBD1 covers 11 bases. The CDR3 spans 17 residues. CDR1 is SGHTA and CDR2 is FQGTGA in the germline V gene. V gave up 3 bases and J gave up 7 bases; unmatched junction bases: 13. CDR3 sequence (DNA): TGTGCCAGCAGCTTTTACAGCCGGGACAGGGGGGTTGGGACCCAGTACTTC. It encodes CASSFYSRDRGVGTQYF.

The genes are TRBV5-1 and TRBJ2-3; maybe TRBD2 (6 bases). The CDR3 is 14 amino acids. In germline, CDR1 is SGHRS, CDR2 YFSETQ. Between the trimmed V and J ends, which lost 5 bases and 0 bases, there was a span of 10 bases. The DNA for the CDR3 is TGCGCCAGCAGACGCGGGGACAGCACAGATACGCAGTATTTT. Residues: CASRRGDSTDTQYF.

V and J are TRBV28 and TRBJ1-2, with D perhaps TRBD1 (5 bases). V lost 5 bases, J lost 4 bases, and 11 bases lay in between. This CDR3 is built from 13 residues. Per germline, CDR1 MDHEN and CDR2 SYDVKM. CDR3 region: CASSDRQPYGYTF. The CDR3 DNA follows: TGTGCCAGCAGTGATAGACAGCCCTATGGCTACACCTTC.

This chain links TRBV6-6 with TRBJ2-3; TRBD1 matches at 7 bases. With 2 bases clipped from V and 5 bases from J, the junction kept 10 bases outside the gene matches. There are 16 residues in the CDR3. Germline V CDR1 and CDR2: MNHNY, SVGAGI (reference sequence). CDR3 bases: TGTGCCAGCAGTTACGGATTTGGGACAGATGGAGATACGCAGTATTTT. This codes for CASSYGFGTDGDTQYF.

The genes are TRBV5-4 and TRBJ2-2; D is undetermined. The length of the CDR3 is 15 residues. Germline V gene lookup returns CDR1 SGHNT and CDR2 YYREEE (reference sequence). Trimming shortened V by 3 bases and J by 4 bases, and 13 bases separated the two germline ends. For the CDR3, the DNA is TGTGCCAGCAGCTCGAACCGAGGTAGCACCGGGGAGCTGTTTTTT. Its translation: CASSSNRGSTGELFF. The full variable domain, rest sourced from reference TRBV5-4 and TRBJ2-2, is ETGVTQSPTHLIKTRGQQVTLRCSSQSGHNTVSWYQQALGQGPQFIFQYYREEENGRGNFPPRFSGLQFPNYSSELNVNALELDDSALYLCASSSNRGSTGELFFGEGSRLTVL.

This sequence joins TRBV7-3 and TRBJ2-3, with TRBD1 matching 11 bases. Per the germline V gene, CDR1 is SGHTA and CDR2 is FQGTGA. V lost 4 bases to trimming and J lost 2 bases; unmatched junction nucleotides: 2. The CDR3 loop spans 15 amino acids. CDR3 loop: CASSWTGGVTDTQYF. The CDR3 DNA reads TGTGCCAGCAGCTGGACAGGGGGCGTCACAGATACGCAGTATTTT.

CDR3 nucleotides: TGTGCCAGCAGCCGGGGGGGACAGTTGTTCTATACCTTC. Translated: CASSRGGQLFYTF. The chain joins TRBV5-4 to TRBJ1-2, with TRBD1 identical over 7 bases. The CDR3 extends over 13 amino acids. Trimming removed 4 bases from V and 14 bases from J; junction bases left unmatched: 14. CDR1 is SGHNT and CDR2 is YYREEE in the germline V gene (reference sequence). Drawing the rest from reference TRBV5-4 and TRBJ1-2, the complete variable domain is ETGVTQSPTHLIKTRGQQVTLRCSSQSGHNTVSWYQQALGQGPQFIFQYYREEENGRGNFPPRFSGLQFPNYSSELNVNALELDDSALYLCASSRGGQLFYTFGSGTRLTVV.

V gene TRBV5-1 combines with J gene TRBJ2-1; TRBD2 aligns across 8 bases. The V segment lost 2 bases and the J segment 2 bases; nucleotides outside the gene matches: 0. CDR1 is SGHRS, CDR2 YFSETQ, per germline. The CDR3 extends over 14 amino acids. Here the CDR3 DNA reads TGCGCCAGCAGCTTAGCGGGAGCCTACAATGAGCAGTTCTTC. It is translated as CASSLAGAYNEQFF.

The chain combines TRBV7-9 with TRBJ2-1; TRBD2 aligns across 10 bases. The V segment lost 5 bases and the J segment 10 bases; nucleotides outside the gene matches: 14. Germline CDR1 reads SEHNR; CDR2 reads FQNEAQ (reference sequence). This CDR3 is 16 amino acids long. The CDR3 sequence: CASSHPLAGAMGEQFF. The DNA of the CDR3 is TGTGCCAGCAGCCATCCCCTAGCGGGAGCGATGGGGGAGCAGTTCTTC.

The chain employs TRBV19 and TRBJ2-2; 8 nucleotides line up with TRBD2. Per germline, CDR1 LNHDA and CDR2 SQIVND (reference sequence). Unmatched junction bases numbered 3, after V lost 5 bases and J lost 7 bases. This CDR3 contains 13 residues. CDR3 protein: CASSGTSRGELFF. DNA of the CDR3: TGTGCCAGTAGTGGGACTAGTCGCGGGGAGCTGTTTTTT.

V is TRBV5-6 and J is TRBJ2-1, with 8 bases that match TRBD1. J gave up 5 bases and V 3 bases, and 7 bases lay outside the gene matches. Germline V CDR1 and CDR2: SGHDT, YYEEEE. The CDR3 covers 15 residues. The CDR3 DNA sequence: TGTGCCAGCAGCTATGGGGCAGGGGGCCACAATGAGCAGTTCTTC. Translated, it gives CASSYGAGGHNEQFF.

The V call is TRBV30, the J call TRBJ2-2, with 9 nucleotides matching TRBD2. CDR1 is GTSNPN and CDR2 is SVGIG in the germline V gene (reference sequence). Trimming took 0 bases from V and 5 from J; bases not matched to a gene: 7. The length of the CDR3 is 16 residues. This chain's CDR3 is CAWSVWRLAGTGELFF. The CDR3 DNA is TGTGCCTGGAGTGTCTGGCGTCTAGCGGGGACCGGGGAGCTGTTTTTT.

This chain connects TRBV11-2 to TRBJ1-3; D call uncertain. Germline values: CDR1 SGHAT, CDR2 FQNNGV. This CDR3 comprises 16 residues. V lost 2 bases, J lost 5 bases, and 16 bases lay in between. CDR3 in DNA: TGTGCCAGCAGCTTACTAGATGGGAGAGCCCGAAACACCATATATTTT. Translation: CASSLLDGRARNTIYF.

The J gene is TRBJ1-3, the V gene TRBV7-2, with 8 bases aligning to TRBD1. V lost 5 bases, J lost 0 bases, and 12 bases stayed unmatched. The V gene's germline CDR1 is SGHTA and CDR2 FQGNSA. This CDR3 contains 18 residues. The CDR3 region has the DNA TGTGCCAGCAGCCCATCCAACCCAGGGGGCCACTCTGGAAACACCATATATTTT. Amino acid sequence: CASSPSNPGGHSGNTIYF.

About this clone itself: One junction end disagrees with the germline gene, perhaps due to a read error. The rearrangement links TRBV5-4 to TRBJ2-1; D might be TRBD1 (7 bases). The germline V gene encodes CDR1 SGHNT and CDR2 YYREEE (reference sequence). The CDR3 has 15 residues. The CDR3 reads CASNLDRTTYNEQFF. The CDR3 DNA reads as TGTGCCAGCAACTTGGACAGGACTACATACAATGAGCAGTTCTTC. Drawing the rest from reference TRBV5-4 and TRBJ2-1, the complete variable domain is ETGVTQSPTHLIKTRGQQVTLRCSSQSGHNTVSWYQQALGQGPQFIFQYYREEENGRGNFPPRFSGLQFPNYSSELNVNALELDDSALYLCASNLDRTTYNEQFFGPGTRLTVL.

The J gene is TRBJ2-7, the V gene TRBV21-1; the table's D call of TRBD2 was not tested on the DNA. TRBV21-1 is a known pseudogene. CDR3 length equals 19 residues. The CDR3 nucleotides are TGTGCCAGCAGCAATGTAACGTGGCGGGGAATCCTAGGTTCCTACGAGCAGTACTTC. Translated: CASSNVTWRGILGSYEQYF.

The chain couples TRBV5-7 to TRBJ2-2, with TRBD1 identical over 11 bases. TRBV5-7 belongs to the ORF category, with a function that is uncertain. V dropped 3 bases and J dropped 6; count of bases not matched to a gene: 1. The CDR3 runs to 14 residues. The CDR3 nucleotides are TGTGCCAGCAGCTCGGGACAGGGGGCCGGGGAGCTGTTTTTT. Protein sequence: CASSSGQGAGELFF.